The 10 T cell receptor beta chains reported below all come from one sample, sequenced in a study of identical twins. TCRdb reanalysed the 5' RACE reads using MiXCR and keeps one entry per CDR3 protein. Of about 700,000 distinct CDR3 sequences listed, 8.5% to 9% were seen once; the top ten hold approximately 0.96%. A further study also used this sample, focusing on yellow fever vaccine responses in identical twins.

Sequenced: PBMCs. The receptors were gathered from a woman between 18 and 30 years old in good health.

The rearrangement uses TRBV13 and TRBJ2-7, with D possibly TRBD2 on 6 matching bases. Germline CDR1 and CDR2: PRHDT and FYEKMQ (reference sequence). This CDR3 has 14 amino acids. V was cut by 8 bases and J by 3 bases, with 17 bases left in between. The CDR3 DNA reads TGTGCCAGCTGGCCCGGGACTGGCGTCTACGAGCAGTACTTC. Its translation: CASWPGTGVYEQYF.

This clonotype occurred a few times. The chain uses TRBV4-3 and TRBJ2-7; no reliable D call. CDR3 length: 15 amino acids. Trimming cost V 0 bases and J 2 bases, with 11 bases left between them. Germline V gene sequence: CDR1 LGHNA, CDR2 YSLEER. CDR3 sequence (DNA): TGCGCCAGCAGCCAAGATCGATCCGGAGCCTACGAGCAGTACTTC. Protein product: CASSQDRSGAYEQYF.

This clonotype was recorded many times. This sequence joins TRBV20-1 and TRBJ2-3; D unresolved. The germline V gene encodes CDR1 DFQATT and CDR2 SNEGSKA (reference sequence). This CDR3 is built from 14 residues. V lost 6 bases and J lost 0, with 13 bases in between. This CDR3 is CSAPGEFSTDTQYF. The CDR3 nucleotides are TGCAGTGCCCCTGGCGAGTTTAGCACAGATACGCAGTATTTT.

This clonotype was seen a handful of times. The chain is built from TRBV7-2 and TRBJ1-6, with TRBD1 as a possible D gene (5 bases). V gave up 2 bases and J gave up 8 bases, with 13 bases separating them. This CDR3 is 15 amino acids long. Germline CDR1 and CDR2: SGHTA and FQGNSA. CDR3 protein: CASSLQGFTDSPLHF. The CDR3 coding sequence is TGTGCCAGCAGCTTACAGGGATTTACGGATTCACCCCTCCACTTT.

The V call is TRBV27, the J call TRBJ2-7, with D possibly TRBD1 on 6 matching bases. Per germline, CDR1 MNHEY and CDR2 SMNVEV (reference sequence). V was shortened by 4 bases and J by 7 bases, with 17 bases between the two germline ends. CDR3 length equals 14 residues. DNA for the CDR3: TGTGCCAGCAGTTCCCCGCGGACAGTGGGGGAGCAGTACTTC. This gives the protein CASSSPRTVGEQYF.

This clonotype occurred many times. The J gene is TRBJ2-3, the V gene TRBV6-4; D is perhaps TRBD2 (7 bases). CDR1 and CDR2 (germline): MRHNA, SNTAGT. This CDR3 region has 15 residues. V lost 6 bases and J 2 bases, leaving 15 bases between the germline ends. This CDR3 is CASSAGEGDTDTQYF. The CDR3, as DNA: TGTGCCAGCAGCGCAGGGGAGGGAGACACAGATACGCAGTATTTT.

This rearrangement joins TRBV20-1 to TRBJ2-7, with D perhaps assigned TRBD1 or TRBD2 (5 bases each). The CDR3 is 15 amino acids. Germline V lookup: CDR1 DFQATT, CDR2 SNEGSKA (reference sequence). Trimming pared 0 bases from V and 6 bases from J, leaving 18 bases between. This CDR3 reads CSARDRGGILREQYF. The CDR3 DNA follows: TGCAGTGCTAGAGATCGGGGCGGTATCCTGCGCGAGCAGTACTTC.

This clonotype showed up many times. This chain joins TRBV4-3 and TRBJ2-7; D perhaps matches TRBD1 (5 bases). V was clipped by 1 base and J by 3 bases, with 10 bases between them. Germline V gene lookup returns CDR1 LGHNA and CDR2 YSLEER. This CDR3 has 14 residues. CDR3 sequence (DNA): TGCGCCAGCAGCCAAGGGGCAGGGCTCTACGAGCAGTACTTC. Its protein is CASSQGAGLYEQYF.

The sample holds many counts of this clonotype. The chain has TRBV27 and TRBJ2-7; 8 nucleotides match TRBD1. J gave up 3 bases and V 4 bases, and 8 bases lay outside the gene matches. Germline V CDR1 and CDR2: MNHEY, SMNVEV (reference sequence). This CDR3 is built from 15 residues. Written as DNA, the CDR3 is TGTGCCAGCAGTTGGTCGACAGGGGATGTCTACGAGCAGTACTTC. It yields the protein CASSWSTGDVYEQYF.

This clonotype was picked up many times. V is TRBV6-1 and J is TRBJ1-5; D uncertain. V dropped 4 bases and J dropped 3 bases, with 16 bases sitting between them. Germline lookup yields CDR1 MNHNS and CDR2 SASEGT. The CDR3 runs to 16 residues. For the CDR3, the DNA is TGTGCCAGCAGTGTAAGGCCAGTCGGGAACAATCAGCCCCAGCATTTT. The encoded protein is CASSVRPVGNNQPQHF.